The next 10 T cell receptor beta chains were all read from a single sample in a study of esophageal squamous cell carcinoma under preoperative chemotherapy. The sample's time point: before preoperative PTX-NDP chemotherapy. TCRdb re-called the PCR reads through MiXCR, storing one row per CDR3 protein. The sample records roughly 32,000 distinct CDR3 sequences, under 60% being singletons. Sample acquisition took place from a patient given preoperative chemotherapy. These receptors were collected from a human donor with esophageal squamous cell carcinoma. The donor label of this sample is uncertain.

This clonotype was seen more than once but under ten times. The chain's CDR3 is CSAKGSSYNEQFF. CDR3 bases: TGCAGTGCTAAGGGCAGCTCCTACAATGAGCAGTTCTTC. The chain has TRBV20-1 and TRBJ2-1; D ambiguous. The V and J ends lost 4 bases and 0 bases respectively, with 7 bases between them. Germline loops: CDR1 DFQATT, CDR2 SNEGSKA (reference sequence). CDR3 length equals 13 residues.

This clonotype was seen ten or more times. The J gene is TRBJ1-1, the V gene TRBV12-3 or TRBV12-4; D remains unclear. V was cut by 10 bases and J by 3 bases, with 21 bases left in between. This CDR3 is built from 15 residues. The CDR3 DNA sequence: TGTGCCACTCTCAAGTGGGAATTCGGGGACACTGAAGCTTTCTTT. As protein: CATLKWEFGDTEAFF.

The V gene is TRBV6-1, the J gene TRBJ2-3; 11 bases match TRBD2. The CDR3 consists of 18 residues. V was clipped by 6 bases and J by 11 bases; unmatched bases: 22. Germline values: CDR1 MNHNS, CDR2 SASEGT. CDR3: CASRRRRLAGLNTDEQYF. DNA for the CDR3: TGTGCCAGCAGGCGAAGAAGACTAGCGGGACTGAACACCGATGAGCAGTATTTT.

This clonotype showed up many times. This chain links TRBV11-3 with TRBJ2-5, with D tentatively TRBD1 (7 bases). With the DNA end fitting TRBJ2-7 better, the J assignment may be wrong. Germline lookup yields CDR1 SGHNT and CDR2 YENEEA. The CDR3 totals 15 residues. In DNA, the CDR3 is TGTGCCAGCAGCTGGTACTCCCAGGGGGGTGGCGAGCAGTACTTC. This sequence encodes CASSWYSQGGGEQYF.

There are many counts of this clonotype. The V gene is TRBV7-9, the J gene TRBJ2-5, with 10 bases lining up with TRBD2. The CDR3 is 15 amino acids. Germline values: CDR1 SEHNR, CDR2 FQNEAQ (reference sequence). The V and J ends lost 5 bases and 3 bases, in that order; junction bases with no gene match: 6. The CDR3 coding sequence is TGTGCCAGCAGCGCCGGACTAGCGGAGGAAGAGACCCAGTACTTC. Amino acids: CASSAGLAEEETQYF.

This clonotype was seen repeatedly, ten times or more. The chain is built from TRBV7-2 and TRBJ2-5; 14 positions agree with TRBD2. The end of the DNA fits TRBJ2-1 better, so the J call may be wrong. Germline V gene data show CDR1 as SGHTA and CDR2 as FQGNSA. The CDR3 spans 15 residues. CDR3: CASSFGTSGSSEQFF. The CDR3, as DNA: TGTGCCAGCAGTTTCGGGACTAGCGGGAGCTCTGAGCAGTTCTTC.

The CDR3 reads CATSGRGKLFF. The DNA for the CDR3 is TGTGCCACCAGTGGGAGGGGGAAACTGTTTTTT. The J gene is TRBJ1-4, the V gene TRBV15; D perhaps matches TRBD1 (6 bases). Between the trimmed V and J ends, which lost 6 bases and 11 bases, there was a span of 10 bases. This CDR3 region has 11 residues. Germline CDR1 is LNHNV and CDR2 is YYDKDF (reference sequence).

This chain uses TRBV18 with TRBJ2-4, with unresolved D. With 2 bases removed from V and 0 bases from J, the gap between germline ends came to 11 bases. The CDR3 has 16 residues. Germline CDR1 and CDR2: KGHSH and LQKENI. The CDR3 region is CASSPLTELAKNIQYF. CDR3 sequence (DNA): TGTGCCAGCTCACCATTAACCGAGTTAGCCAAAAACATTCAGTACTTC.

The sample holds many counts of this clonotype. The rearrangement joins TRBV27 to TRBJ2-2; no reliable D call. The CDR3 sequence is 13 residues long. Germline V gene lookup returns CDR1 MNHEY and CDR2 SMNVEV (reference sequence). The V end lost 7 bases, the J end lost 6 bases, and 12 bases lay between the germline ends. Written as DNA, the CDR3 is TGTGCCAGCACCTACAGCTCACCCGGGGAGCTGTTTTTT. As protein: CASTYSSPGELFF.

This chain joins TRBV7-9 and TRBJ2-4, with TRBD2 as a possible D gene (7 bases). Between the trimmed V and J ends, which lost 10 bases and 13 bases, there was a span of 29 bases. The CDR3 consists of 15 residues. Germline CDR1 reads SEHNR; CDR2 reads FQNEAQ (reference sequence). The CDR3 region has the DNA TGTGCCACCGGCCCCGGGGGGCGTGACCAAAACACCCAGTACTTC. Protein product: CATGPGGRDQNTQYF.